The TCR beta chain under discussion was sequenced for a study of blood T cells in healthy people across ages. The study's findings and limits: Investigators treated diversity estimates from one million T cells as underestimates. A roughly linear fall in TCR beta diversity per million T cells was seen with increasing age.

A second PCR, run for roughly 7 to 11 cycles, used a sample-barcoded 5' primer plus a J-beta primer mix. TCRdb re-analysed the 5' RACE reads in MiXCR, keeping a single row per CDR3 protein. The table includes approximately 1.5 million distinct CDR3 sequences, roughly two fifths detected once. At least 6 micrograms of total RNA were extracted per sample. This clonotype has just a few counts. Its antigen is unknown. Trimming stripped 5 bases from V and 0 bases from J, with 11 bases between. CDR3 length equals 16 residues. Germline V CDR1 and CDR2: SNHLY, FYNNEI. Sequencing was carried out using blood. The clonotype was recovered from a young woman in good health. The chain couples TRBV2 to TRBJ2-6; no clear D gene. CDR3 residues: CASSNSELSGANVLTF. The CDR3 nucleotides are TGTGCCAGCAGTAACAGCGAACTCTCTGGGGCCAACGTCCTGACTTTC.